This T cell receptor (beta chain) was captured in a study of tissue T cells after allogeneic stem cell transplantation. Study context: Patients with graft-versus-host disease had grafts: several unmodified, three CD34-selected and T-cell-depleted.

V lost 6 bases and J 0 bases, leaving 10 bases between the germline ends. This CDR3 is 14 amino acids long. Germline V gives CDR1 LNHDA, CDR2 SQIVND (reference sequence). Only in-frame clones appear in the TCRdb table, and some are missing; sequencing was by immunoSEQ multiplex PCR. The sample holds roughly 1,300 clones, around 75% seen once. Autopsy tissues spanned esophagus to rectum, liver, skin, and lymphoid organs including spleen. This clonotype was obtained from a male patient aged 35 to 70 with steroid-refractory graft-versus-host disease after an allogeneic stem cell transplant. Some of these T cells may belong to the graft donor. The sample in question was stomach tissue, obtained at autopsy. This sequence joins TRBV19 and TRBJ2-3; weak D call: TRBD1 (5 bases). This CDR3 is CASSQGSSTDTQYF. CDR3 in DNA: TGTGCCAGTAGCCAGGGATCTAGCACAGATACGCAGTATTTT.